The 18 T cell receptor beta chains in this list originate from one sample, sequenced in a study of long-term antiretroviral therapy in people with HIV (dated by TCRdb to between 2021 and 2023). The immunoSEQ hsTCRB v3.0 assay was used at survey level resolution for TRB variable region sequencing. The clones in this table, taken by TCRdb from immuneACCESS, are in-frame only. Not every clone is retained; where verified, under half of the shortfall comes from an unresolved V gene, and the cause of the rest is unknown. This sample has about 33,000 clones in its table, and about 74% of those were observed once. The leading ten clones occupy 7.1% of the sample. The sample here was unsorted PBMCs, taken 2 years after starting antiretroviral therapy. These receptors were obtained from a woman in her forties or fifties with HIV.

The chain joins TRBV6-5 to TRBJ2-2; perhaps TRBD2 as D (6 bases). CDR3 length equals 15 residues. Germline V CDR1 and CDR2: MNHEY, SVGAGI. V was trimmed by 6 bases and J by 5 bases, leaving 16 bases between them. CDR3 coding DNA: TGTGCCAGCAGCCGTGGACTACCGGGGACCGGGGAGCTGTTTTTT. Protein product: CASSRGLPGTGELFF.

The chain combines TRBV29-1 with TRBJ1-1, with D tentatively TRBD1 (5 bases). Trimming pared 5 bases from V and 4 bases from J, leaving 14 bases between. The CDR3 loop spans 13 amino acids. Germline V gene lookup returns CDR1 SQVTM and CDR2 ANQGSEA. The chain's CDR3 is CSVSGWGGTEAFF. As DNA, the CDR3 is TGCAGCGTTTCAGGGTGGGGAGGCACTGAAGCTTTCTTT.

This rearrangement joins TRBV6-5 to TRBJ1-6, with D possibly matching TRBD1 (6 bases). Germline CDR1 reads MNHEY; CDR2 reads SVGAGI. This CDR3 has 15 amino acids. With 2 bases removed from V and 9 bases from J, the gap between germline ends came to 14 bases. The CDR3 here is CASSYTRGGPSPLHF. CDR3 in DNA: TGTGCCAGCAGTTACACTCGGGGGGGGCCTTCACCCCTCCACTTT.

This chain connects TRBV18 to TRBJ2-3, with D unclear. Per the germline V gene, CDR1 is KGHSH and CDR2 is LQKENI. There are 17 residues in the CDR3. The germline V and J ends were trimmed by 3 bases and 6 bases, with 22 bases remaining between them. Here the CDR3 DNA reads TGTGCCAGCTCACCGCTACGGAATACTGAAATTTCTGATACGCAGTATTTT. It is translated as CASSPLRNTEISDTQYF.

CDR3 sequence reads: CASSVSGHYGDEQFF. The CDR3 DNA is TGTGCCAGCAGCGTGTCGGGACACTACGGGGATGAGCAGTTCTTC. J is TRBJ2-1 and V is TRBV7-3; the D gene is possibly TRBD1 (6 bases). The V and J ends lost 5 bases and 8 bases respectively, with 19 bases between them. The CDR3 is made up of 15 amino acids. Germline CDR1 is SGHTA and CDR2 is FQGTGA.

The genes are TRBV30 and TRBJ2-5, with 8 bases that match TRBD2. In germline, CDR1 is GTSNPN, CDR2 SVGIG (reference sequence). The CDR3 contains 14 residues. V dropped 0 bases and J dropped 11; count of bases not matched to a gene: 11. CDR3 residues: CAWSVVSGNREQYF. The CDR3 DNA reads TGTGCCTGGAGTGTAGTTAGCGGGAATCGAGAGCAGTACTTC.

J is TRBJ2-7 and V is TRBV5-6; maybe TRBD2 (6 bases). This CDR3 contains 11 residues. The V gene's germline CDR1 is SGHDT and CDR2 YYEEEE. The CDR3 reads CASSFHRDCTV. The CDR3 region has the DNA TGTGCCAGCAGCTTTCACCGGGACTGCACCGTC.

The chain is built from TRBV2 and TRBJ1-2, with a possible D match to TRBD1 (6 bases). The CDR3 has 15 residues. The V gene lost 5 bases and the J gene lost 1 base, with 14 bases spanning the gap. Germline values: CDR1 SNHLY, CDR2 FYNNEI. The CDR3 region is CASSPPGHLNYGYTF. The CDR3 bases are TGTGCCAGCAGTCCTCCGGGACACCTTAACTATGGCTACACCTTC.

The J gene is TRBJ2-3, the V gene TRBV5-1, with D maybe TRBD1 (6 bases). Germline assignment: CDR1 SGHRS and CDR2 YFSETQ. Deletions cut 4 bases from V and 2 bases from J, with 17 bases between. The CDR3 sequence is 16 residues long. The CDR3 nucleotides read TGCGCCAGCAGCCTGGGGGCAGGACTTCTCACAGATACGCAGTATTTT. Amino acid sequence: CASSLGAGLLTDTQYF.

The V and J genes are TRBV7-2 and TRBJ1-5, with D possibly matching TRBD1 (6 bases). Germline V gene data show CDR1 as SGHTA and CDR2 as FQGNSA. The CDR3 totals 14 residues. V was cut by 6 bases and J by 2 bases, with 11 bases left in between. CDR3 nucleotide sequence: TGTGCCAGCAGGTTAAGACAGGGCAATCAGCCCCAGCATTTT. It codes for CASRLRQGNQPQHF.

The CDR3 loop reads CASSLGTEPYEQYF. The CDR3 nucleotides are TGTGCCAGCAGCTTAGGAACAGAACCATACGAGCAGTACTTC. The chain links TRBV11-3 to TRBJ2-7, with D uncertain. Germline-derived CDR1 and CDR2 are SGHNT and YENEEA. V was clipped by 1 base and J by 4 bases, with 11 bases between them. This CDR3 contains 14 residues.

This chain connects TRBV7-3 to TRBJ1-1; D call uncertain. This CDR3 is built from 14 residues. The V gene's germline CDR1 is SGHTA and CDR2 FQGTGA. V was clipped by 5 bases and J by 1 base, with 11 bases between them. DNA for the CDR3: TGTGCCAGCAGCAACCCCGCCGGGAACACTGAAGCTTTCTTT. Residues: CASSNPAGNTEAFF.

A single count supports this clone. This CDR3 fails to terminate in the conserved phenylalanine or tryptophan, so it likely reflects a read error. The DNA is omitted, as the CDR3 cannot be located on it reliably, and the CDR3 follows TCRdb's listing. The gene calls are TRBV6-4 and TRBJ1-1; no DNA check was done on the table's D call, TRBD1. The CDR3 adds up to 11 amino acids, both ends counted. The V gene's germline CDR1 is MRHNA and CDR2 SNTAGT. CDR3 protein: CASSDLGQGTR.

The chain joins TRBV21-1 to TRBJ1-6; the table's D call of TRBD1 was not tested on the DNA. TRBV21-1 is tagged as a pseudogene. There are 17 residues in the CDR3. CDR3 sequence (DNA): TGTGCCAGCAGCAAAGAGGTAGGGGGCAGCGCGAATTCACCCCTCCACTTT. This sequence encodes CASSKEVGGSANSPLHF.

The chain joins TRBV5-6 to TRBJ1-5, with no clear D. Germline values: CDR1 SGHDT, CDR2 YYEEEE. The CDR3 extends over 15 amino acids. V was clipped by 4 bases and J by 3 bases, with 14 bases between them. The CDR3 loop reads CASSPGGGLNQPQHF. CDR3 coding DNA: TGTGCCAGCAGCCCCGGCGGAGGTCTCAATCAGCCCCAGCATTTT.

The V gene is TRBV6-4, the J gene TRBJ2-2; D is undetermined. V dropped 5 bases and J dropped 0 bases, with 7 bases sitting between them. The germline V gene encodes CDR1 MRHNA and CDR2 SNTAGT. The CDR3 is 14 amino acids. In DNA, the CDR3 is TGTGCCAGCAGTCCAGAGGCGAACACCGGGGAGCTGTTTTTT. Translating gives CASSPEANTGELFF.

This chain links TRBV19 with TRBJ2-3, with 8 bases lining up with TRBD1. The CDR3 is 14 residues long. Per germline, CDR1 LNHDA and CDR2 SQIVND (reference sequence). Trimming removed 5 bases from V and 1 base from J; junction bases left unmatched: 2. The CDR3 DNA sequence: TGTGCCAGTAGTGACAGGGGAGGCACAGATACGCAGTATTTT. Translating it yields CASSDRGGTDTQYF.

V usage is TRBV4-1 and J usage is TRBJ2-3; TRBD2 aligns across 7 bases. V shed 3 bases, J shed 3 bases, and the junction held 15 bases outside the gene matches. CDR3 length: 18 residues. Germline loops: CDR1 MGHRA, CDR2 YSYEKL. CDR3 sequence: CASSQLWRGSRGTDTQYF. CDR3 sequence (DNA): TGCGCCAGCAGCCAGCTTTGGCGGGGGTCACGGGGGACAGATACGCAGTATTTT.